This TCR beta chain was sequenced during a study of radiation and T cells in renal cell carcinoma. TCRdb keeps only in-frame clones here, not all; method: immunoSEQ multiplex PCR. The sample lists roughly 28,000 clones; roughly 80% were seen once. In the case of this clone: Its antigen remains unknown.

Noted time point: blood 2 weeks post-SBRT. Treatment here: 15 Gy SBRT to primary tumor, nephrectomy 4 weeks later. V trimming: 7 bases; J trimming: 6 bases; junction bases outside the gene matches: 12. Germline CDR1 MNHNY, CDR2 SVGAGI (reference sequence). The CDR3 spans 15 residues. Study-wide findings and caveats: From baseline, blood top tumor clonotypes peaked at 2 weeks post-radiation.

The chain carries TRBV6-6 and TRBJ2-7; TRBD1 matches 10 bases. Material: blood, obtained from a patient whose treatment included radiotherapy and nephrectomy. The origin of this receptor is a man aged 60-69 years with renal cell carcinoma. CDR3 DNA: TGTGCCAGCATCCCCCGTCGACAGGGGGCCTTCGAGCAGTACTTC. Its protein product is CASIPRRQGAFEQYF.